The 30 T cell receptor beta chains reported below all come from one sample, sequenced in a study of shared clonotypes between healthy human individuals. The protocol was immunoSEQ multiplex PCR, while the TCRdb copy is restricted to in-frame clones and leaves out a portion. The table has roughly 700,000 clones, 90% seen once. Sequencing was done on a sample of memory CD8+ T cells from PBMCs. Regarding subset: CD45RO+ cells pooled with CCR7-negative TemRA cells. The receptors come from a man between 18 and 29 years old in good health. Some clones in this sample may be carry-over from other donors' samples.

This clone has just a few counts. J is TRBJ2-2 and V is TRBV5-1; D is undetermined. Trimming left V 4 bases short and J 0 bases short, with 1 base between. The germline V gene encodes CDR1 SGHRS and CDR2 YFSETQ. The CDR3 totals 12 residues. This chain's CDR3 is CASSPNTGELFF. The DNA of the CDR3 is TGCGCCAGCAGCCCGAACACCGGGGAGCTGTTTTTT. Based on the CDR3 plus reference TRBV5-1 and TRBJ2-2, the full variable domain is KAGVTQTPRYLIKTRGQQVTLSCSPISGHRSVSWYQQTPGQGLQFLFEYFSETQRNKGNFPGRFSGRQFSNSRSEMNVSTLELGDSALYLCASSPNTGELFFGEGSRLTVL.

There are a few counts of this clone. The gene calls are TRBV6-5 and TRBJ1-6; 8 positions match TRBD1. V shed 6 bases, J shed 7 bases, and the junction held 5 bases outside the gene matches. Germline-derived CDR1 and CDR2 are MNHEY and SVGAGI. This CDR3 has 14 amino acids. This CDR3 is CASRRTGRNSPLHF. CDR3 coding DNA: TGTGCCAGCAGGAGGACAGGGCGAAATTCACCCCTCCACTTT.

V is TRBV29-1 and J is TRBJ2-6; 11 bases fit TRBD1. Trimming at V came to 3 bases and at J to 1 base, leaving 5 bases not matched to a gene. The CDR3 loop spans 17 amino acids. The germline V gene has CDR1 SQVTM and CDR2 ANQGSEA. CDR3 region: CSVEGGTGGSGANVLTF. The CDR3 DNA is TGCAGCGTTGAGGGGGGGACAGGGGGGTCTGGGGCCAACGTCCTGACTTTC.

J is TRBJ1-5 and V is TRBV27; D is possibly TRBD1 (5 bases). V was trimmed by 2 bases and J by 3 bases, leaving 11 bases between them. The CDR3 is made up of 15 amino acids. From germline, CDR1 is MNHEY and CDR2 SMNVEV (reference sequence). This chain's CDR3 is CASSLGRQNNQPQHF. The DNA for the CDR3 is TGTGCCAGCAGTTTAGGGAGACAGAACAATCAGCCCCAGCATTTT.

The chain combines TRBV21-1 with TRBJ2-5; the D call of TRBD2 is as the table states it, not checked on the DNA. TRBV21-1 is reported as a pseudogene. The CDR3 sequence is 16 residues long. CDR3 DNA sequence: TGTGCCAGCAGCAAAGCGCCGGGGATCGGTGGTGAGACCCAGTACTTC. It is translated as CASSKAPGIGGETQYF.

The gene calls are TRBV27 and TRBJ2-1; 12 bases fit TRBD2. V was clipped by 10 bases and J by 5 bases; unmatched bases: 6. The germline V gene has CDR1 MNHEY and CDR2 SMNVEV (reference sequence). The CDR3 is 14 amino acids. CDR3 sequence reads: CATTGLAGNNEQFF. Here the CDR3 DNA reads TGTGCCACTACCGGACTAGCGGGAAACAATGAGCAGTTCTTC.

The V and J genes are TRBV7-8 and TRBJ2-5; unclear D gene. Trimming stripped 6 bases from V and 4 bases from J, with 9 bases between. CDR3 length: 12 residues. Germline loops: CDR1 SGHVS, CDR2 FQNEAQ. This chain's CDR3 is CASRSGRETQYF. In DNA, the CDR3 is TGTGCCAGCAGATCTGGTCGAGAGACCCAGTACTTC.

The chain is built from TRBV7-9 and TRBJ2-3; D unresolved. V gave up 5 bases and J gave up 2 bases, with 17 bases separating them. Germline CDR1 SEHNR, CDR2 FQNEAQ (reference sequence). This CDR3 spans 16 amino acids. The CDR3 coding sequence is TGTGCCAGCAGCCCATGGGAAAGTTTCCTCACAGATACGCAGTATTTT. Protein sequence: CASSPWESFLTDTQYF. The complete variable domain, with remaining parts taken from reference TRBV7-9 and TRBJ2-3, reads DTGVSQNPRHKITKRGQNVTFRCDPISEHNRLYWYRQTLGQGPEFLTYFQNEAQLEKSRLLSDRFSAERPKGSFSTLEIQRTEQGDSAMYLCASSPWESFLTDTQYFGPGTRLTVL.

The V call is TRBV15, the J call TRBJ1-4; possibly TRBD1 for D (5 bases). This CDR3 spans 13 amino acids. V lost 9 bases and J lost 8, with 16 bases in between. Per the germline V gene, CDR1 is LNHNV and CDR2 is YYDKDF (reference sequence). The CDR3 region has the DNA TGTGCCACTAGGGCGGGGGGTGGCGAAAAACTGTTTTTT. This sequence encodes CATRAGGGEKLFF. The full variable domain, in which reference TRBV15 and TRBJ1-4 provide the parts outside the CDR3, is DAMVIQNPRYQVTQFGKPVTLSCSQTLNHNVMYWYQQKSSQAPKLLFHYYDKDFNNEADTPDNFQSRRPNTSFCFLDIRSPGLGDTAMYLCATRAGGGEKLFFGSGTQLSVL.

This clone was counted once. The V gene is TRBV5-1, the J gene TRBJ2-1; 7 positions agree with TRBD1. J was trimmed by 12 bases and V by 4 bases; bases with no gene match: 16. This CDR3 is 15 amino acids long. Germline V gives CDR1 SGHRS, CDR2 YFSETQ. The CDR3 is CASSRTEGGPPGQFF. The DNA for the CDR3 is TGCGCCAGCAGCCGAACGGAAGGGGGCCCTCCAGGGCAGTTCTTC.

This sequence joins TRBV5-5 and TRBJ1-4; tentatively, D is TRBD1 (6 bases). The CDR3 contains 16 residues. Germline V gene lookup returns CDR1 SGHKS and CDR2 YYEKEE (reference sequence). Trimming stripped 4 bases from V and 8 bases from J, with 21 bases between. CDR3 sequence reads: CASSLIPQGLREKLFF. For the CDR3, the DNA is TGTGCCAGCAGCCTGATACCTCAGGGGCTTCGGGAAAAACTGTTTTTT. Drawing the rest from reference TRBV5-5 and TRBJ1-4, the complete variable domain is DAGVTQSPTHLIKTRGQQVTLRCSPISGHKSVSWYQQVLGQGPQFIFQYYEKEERGRGNFPDRFSARQFPNYSSELNVNALLLGDSALYLCASSLIPQGLREKLFFGSGTQLSVL.

The rearrangement uses TRBV28 and TRBJ2-2; 9 positions match TRBD2. CDR1 MDHEN and CDR2 SYDVKM come from the germline V gene. Trimming at V came to 4 bases and at J to 3 bases, leaving 3 bases not matched to a gene. The CDR3 length is 15 residues. This chain's CDR3 is CASSSGLAHTGELFF. CDR3 sequence (DNA): TGTGCCAGCAGTTCGGGACTAGCCCACACCGGGGAGCTGTTTTTT.

The chain is built from TRBV5-5 and TRBJ2-3; 11 nucleotides agree with TRBD1. This CDR3 is built from 15 residues. CDR1 is SGHKS and CDR2 is YYEKEE in the germline V gene (reference sequence). V was clipped by 6 bases and J by 13 bases; unmatched bases: 16. CDR3 sequence (DNA): TGTGCCAGCACCCGAGGGACAGGGGGAGTCAAGGGCAAGTATTTT. This sequence encodes CASTRGTGGVKGKYF. The variable domain in full, with the rest retrieved from reference TRBV5-5 and TRBJ2-3, is DAGVTQSPTHLIKTRGQQVTLRCSPISGHKSVSWYQQVLGQGPQFIFQYYEKEERGRGNFPDRFSARQFPNYSSELNVNALLLGDSALYLCASTRGTGGVKGKYFGPGTRLTVL.

V gene TRBV28 combines with J gene TRBJ2-3; D might be TRBD1 or TRBD2, each matching 5 bases. Germline CDR1 reads MDHEN; CDR2 reads SYDVKM. The V and J ends lost 4 bases and 4 bases respectively, with 18 bases between them. The CDR3 is made up of 16 amino acids. CDR3 sequence reads: CASSSLRGDAADTQYF. The CDR3 DNA sequence: TGTGCCAGCAGTTCCTTGAGGGGAGACGCCGCAGATACGCAGTATTTT.

The chain carries TRBV7-8 and TRBJ1-4; D ambiguous. This CDR3 is built from 16 residues. Deletions cut 3 bases from V and 7 bases from J, with 18 bases between. The germline CDR1 and CDR2 sequences are SGHVS and FQNEAQ. CDR3 amino acids: CASSFELAGLGEKLFF. The CDR3 DNA sequence: TGTGCCAGCAGCTTTGAGCTTGCAGGCTTGGGTGAAAAACTGTTTTTT.

This chain uses TRBV29-1 with TRBJ2-7; 7 bases map to TRBD1. Germline loops: CDR1 SQVTM, CDR2 ANQGSEA. Losses at the gene ends were 7 bases for V and 0 bases for J; bases not matched to a gene: 6. CDR3 length equals 13 residues. CDR3 in amino acids: CSARDSSSYEQYF. CDR3 coding DNA: TGCAGCGCACGGGACAGCAGCTCCTACGAGCAGTACTTC.

On this clone: A junction boundary mismatches the germline segment, possibly from a read error. The genes are TRBV4-1 and TRBJ2-1, with TRBD2 matching over 7 bases. There are 13 residues in the CDR3. The germline V gene encodes CDR1 MGHRA and CDR2 YSYEKL. The CDR3, as DNA: TGCACCAGCAGCCATCTAGCGGAGAATGAGCAGTTCTTC. Translation gives CTSSHLAENEQFF.

This rearrangement joins TRBV2 to TRBJ2-3, with 7 bases that match TRBD1. V was pared by 6 bases and J by 0 bases, with 9 bases of the junction left unmatched. CDR3 length: 16 amino acids. Germline V gene data show CDR1 as SNHLY and CDR2 as FYNNEI. CDR3 amino acids: CASRGRGRISTDTQYF. CDR3 DNA: TGTGCCAGCAGAGGAAGGGGGCGGATTAGCACAGATACGCAGTATTTT.

The chain links TRBV28 to TRBJ2-7, with a tentative D call TRBD1 (5 bases). V was trimmed by 5 bases and J by 0 bases, leaving 11 bases between them. The CDR3 extends over 14 amino acids. Per the germline V gene, CDR1 is MDHEN and CDR2 is SYDVKM. CDR3 nucleotide sequence: TGTGCCAGCAGTGAACAGGACCTCTCCTACGAGCAGTACTTC. It codes for CASSEQDLSYEQYF.

The CDR3 here is CASSPRTPSYEQYF. The CDR3 coding sequence is TGTGCCAGCAGTCCCCGCACTCCCTCCTACGAGCAGTACTTC. The chain couples TRBV27 to TRBJ2-7; D remains ambiguous. The V and J ends lost 5 bases and 0 bases respectively, with 11 bases between them. The CDR3 is 14 amino acids. CDR1 MNHEY and CDR2 SMNVEV come from the germline V gene (reference sequence).

The chain is built from TRBV4-2 and TRBJ2-7; D is ambiguous. Germline values: CDR1 LGHNA, CDR2 YNFKEQ. V lost 1 base to trimming and J lost 2 bases, with 12 bases between them. CDR3 length equals 15 residues. This chain's CDR3 is CASSQASGSPYEQYF. The DNA of the CDR3 is TGTGCCAGCAGCCAAGCGTCGGGCAGTCCCTACGAGCAGTACTTC.

The gene calls are TRBV27 and TRBJ1-2; no reliable D call. This CDR3 is built from 14 residues. V lost 6 bases and J lost 7, with 18 bases in between. In germline, CDR1 is MNHEY, CDR2 SMNVEV (reference sequence). The CDR3 DNA sequence: TGTGCCAGCAGGGTTGGGTTCGGGGTGGGTGGCTACACCTTC. This encodes CASRVGFGVGGYTF.

The V and J genes are TRBV13 and TRBJ1-1, with a tentative D call TRBD1 (5 bases). The CDR3 loop spans 13 amino acids. Germline assignment: CDR1 PRHDT and CDR2 FYEKMQ (reference sequence). Trimming removed 11 bases at V and 1 base at J, with 14 bases between. CDR3 in DNA: TGTGCCTCACGGAAGACAGAGAACACTGAAGCTTTCTTT. Protein sequence: CASRKTENTEAFF.

This chain connects TRBV28 to TRBJ2-7, with no clear D. Germline-derived CDR1 and CDR2 are MDHEN and SYDVKM. V lost 3 bases and J lost 3, with 12 bases in between. The CDR3 covers 14 residues. The CDR3 region is CASSFSNLNYEQYF. The CDR3 DNA follows: TGTGCCAGCAGTTTTAGTAACTTAAACTACGAGCAGTACTTC.

The CDR3 region is CASSFGTSGNNEQFF. The CDR3 DNA reads as TGTGCCAGCAGCTTTGGGACTAGCGGGAACAATGAGCAGTTCTTC. The rearrangement links TRBV9 to TRBJ2-1; 13 nucleotides match TRBD2. The germline V gene has CDR1 SGDLS and CDR2 YYNGEE. This CDR3 has 15 amino acids. J was trimmed by 5 bases and V by 4 bases; bases with no gene match: 3.

The J gene is TRBJ1-5, the V gene TRBV27; TRBD1 matches 8 bases. J lost 2 bases, V lost 5 bases, and 2 bases had no gene match. Germline V CDR1 and CDR2: MNHEY, SMNVEV (reference sequence). CDR3 size: 14 residues. The CDR3 coding sequence is TGTGCCAGCAGTGACAGGGGCGGCAATCAGCCCCAGCATTTT. This sequence encodes CASSDRGGNQPQHF.

This chain's CDR3 is CASSLGLAGTSTDTQYF. The CDR3 nucleotides are TGCGCCAGCAGCTTGGGACTAGCGGGAACTAGCACAGATACGCAGTATTTT. The chain employs TRBV5-1 and TRBJ2-3, with TRBD2 matching over 11 bases. V gave up 0 bases and J gave up 0 bases; unmatched junction bases: 3. Germline V CDR1 and CDR2: SGHRS, YFSETQ. This CDR3 comprises 17 residues.

The rearrangement uses TRBV9 and TRBJ1-2; weak D call: TRBD1 (5 bases). V was trimmed by 0 bases and J by 4 bases, leaving 10 bases between them. This CDR3 region has 14 residues. CDR1 and CDR2 (germline): SGDLS, YYNGEE. In DNA form, the CDR3 reads TGTGCCAGCAGCGTAGGAGACAGCTTCTATGGCTACACCTTC. As protein: CASSVGDSFYGYTF. The full variable domain, rest sourced from reference TRBV9 and TRBJ1-2, is DSGVTQTPKHLITATGQRVTLRCSPRSGDLSVYWYQQSLDQGLQFLIQYYNGEERAKGNILERFSAQQFPDLHSELNLSSLELGDSALYFCASSVGDSFYGYTFGSGTRLTVV.

The chain joins TRBV27 to TRBJ1-1, with 7 bases identical to TRBD1. Germline V gives CDR1 MNHEY, CDR2 SMNVEV (reference sequence). V lost 5 bases and J lost 6; bases outside the gene matches: 9. The CDR3 extends over 14 amino acids. As DNA, the CDR3 is TGTGCCAGCAGTCTCCGACAGGGCTGGGCTGAAGCTTTCTTT. This encodes CASSLRQGWAEAFF.

The chain carries TRBV6-5 and TRBJ1-5; TRBD1 aligns across 7 bases. Germline V lookup: CDR1 MNHEY, CDR2 SVGAGI. V lost 10 bases to trimming and J lost 6 bases; unmatched junction nucleotides: 9. The CDR3 is made up of 13 amino acids. CDR3 loop: CATGQVFGQPQHF. The CDR3 bases are TGTGCCACCGGACAGGTATTTGGTCAGCCCCAGCATTTT.